Below are 28 T cell receptor beta chains sequenced from a single sample in a study of blood T cell repertoires in COVID-19. Data came from immunoSEQ multiplex PCR; TCRdb stores just in-frame clones and leaves some out. The sample has 73,000 or so clones; 75% to 90% are singletons. The specimen was peripheral blood. The receptor set was obtained from a man aged 25 to 40 with acute or convalescent COVID-19.

The V gene is TRBV28, the J gene TRBJ2-3, with 15 bases matching TRBD2. Germline V gives CDR1 MDHEN, CDR2 SYDVKM. Unmatched junction bases numbered 8, after V lost 5 bases and J lost 5 bases. CDR3 length: 17 amino acids. The CDR3 here is CASSQAGTSGGKDTQYF. The CDR3 DNA reads TGTGCCAGCAGTCAGGCCGGGACTAGCGGGGGGAAAGATACGCAGTATTTT.

The chain couples TRBV5-4 to TRBJ2-2; 10 bases are shared with TRBD2. This CDR3 has 16 amino acids. Trimming removed 2 bases from V and 8 bases from J; junction bases left unmatched: 9. Germline CDR1 is SGHNT and CDR2 is YYREEE (reference sequence). The CDR3 nucleotides read TGTGCCAGCAGCTTTGGTGGTCTAGCGGGAGTTGGGGAGCTGTTTTTT. Amino acids: CASSFGGLAGVGELFF.

The CDR3 loop reads CATSDAKRGTDTQYF. CDR3 bases: TGTGCCACCAGTGATGCGAAAAGAGGGACAGATACGCAGTATTTT. This chain connects TRBV24-1 to TRBJ2-3, with a possible D match to TRBD2 (5 bases). The V end lost 3 bases, the J end lost 3 bases, and 12 bases lay between the germline ends. From germline, CDR1 is KGHDR and CDR2 SFDVKD. This CDR3 is 15 amino acids long.

The chain uses TRBV7-2 and TRBJ1-2; D gene unclear. The CDR3 runs to 15 residues. V gave up 3 bases and J gave up 3 bases, with 14 bases separating them. Germline V gene sequence: CDR1 SGHTA, CDR2 FQGNSA. The CDR3 bases are TGTGCCAGCAGCTTTTTCGGAGGAGCGGACTATGGCTACACCTTC. It is translated as CASSFFGGADYGYTF. The full variable domain, completed using reference TRBV7-2 and TRBJ1-2, is GAGVSQSPSNKVTEKGKDVELRCDPISGHTALYWYRQSLGQGLEFLIYFQGNSAPDKSGLPSDRFSAERTGGSVSTLTIQRTQQEDSAVYLCASSFFGGADYGYTFGSGTRLTVV.

This clone was counted once. The chain employs TRBV7-9 and TRBJ2-1; 8 nucleotides align to TRBD1. The CDR3 loop spans 14 amino acids. With V trimmed by 5 bases and J by 6 bases, 6 bases remained unmatched. CDR1 and CDR2 (germline): SEHNR, FQNEAQ (reference sequence). For the CDR3, the DNA is TGTGCCAGCAGCCTGACCAGGGGGCCCAATGAGCAGTTCTTC. Translating it yields CASSLTRGPNEQFF.

The chain uses TRBV7-9 and TRBJ2-2, with D perhaps TRBD1 (6 bases). The germline gives CDR1 SEHNR, CDR2 FQNEAQ (reference sequence). The CDR3 contains 13 residues. Trimming pared 6 bases from V and 5 bases from J, leaving 10 bases between. The CDR3: CASSYGQTGELFF. CDR3 nucleotides: TGTGCCAGCAGTTACGGACAGACCGGGGAGCTGTTTTTT.

For this clone: One end of the junction varies from germline; a read error may be responsible. The genes are TRBV2 and TRBJ1-5, with D unresolved. The germline gives CDR1 SNHLY, CDR2 FYNNEI. The CDR3 is 13 residues long. CDR3 bases: TGTGCCAGCAGGGAAGACGTCCCAGGGCCCCAGCATTTT. It specifies CASREDVPGPQHF.

The chain uses TRBV7-2 and TRBJ2-1, with D uncertain. CDR1 SGHTA and CDR2 FQGNSA come from the germline V gene. CDR3 length: 11 amino acids. V was shortened by 1 base and J by 9 bases, with 4 bases between the two germline ends. Here the CDR3 DNA reads TGTGCCAGCAGCTTAGTCGGTGAGCAGTTCTTC. This codes for CASSLVGEQFF. The full variable domain, its missing parts supplied by reference TRBV7-2 and TRBJ2-1, is GAGVSQSPSNKVTEKGKDVELRCDPISGHTALYWYRQSLGQGLEFLIYFQGNSAPDKSGLPSDRFSAERTGGSVSTLTIQRTQQEDSAVYLCASSLVGEQFFGPGTRLTVL.

CDR3 protein: CSVGRGGPYNEQFF. DNA for the CDR3: TGCAGCGTTGGGAGGGGGGGTCCCTACAATGAGCAGTTCTTC. The rearrangement joins TRBV29-1 to TRBJ2-1, with TRBD2 as a possible D gene (7 bases). This CDR3 comprises 14 residues. V lost 4 bases, J lost 2 bases, and 12 bases lay in between. Germline V gene lookup returns CDR1 SQVTM and CDR2 ANQGSEA.

CDR3 sequence (DNA): TGCGCCAGCAGCCGTAGCGGTGCCACAGATACGCAGTATTTT. Its translation: CASSRSGATDTQYF. The chain links TRBV4-1 to TRBJ2-3, with a tentative D call TRBD2 (6 bases). Germline values: CDR1 MGHRA, CDR2 YSYEKL. The CDR3 covers 14 residues. Trimming took 4 bases from V and 2 from J, leaving 10 bases between them.

A few counts support this clone. V gene TRBV4-1 combines with J gene TRBJ1-5; 8 nucleotides match TRBD1. This CDR3 has 16 residues. Germline V lookup: CDR1 MGHRA, CDR2 YSYEKL. V shed 2 bases and J 6 bases; nucleotides not matched to a gene: 9. CDR3: CASSQSHGQGGQPQHF. CDR3 DNA: TGCGCCAGCAGCCAAAGCCACGGACAGGGCGGTCAGCCCCAGCATTTT.

CDR3 DNA sequence: TGTGCCAGCAGTTTGTACAGATCCTACGAGCAGTACTTC. Translated, it gives CASSLYRSYEQYF. The chain carries TRBV28 and TRBJ2-7; D gene uncertain. The length of the CDR3 is 13 residues. The V end lost 3 bases, the J end lost 1 base, and 7 bases lay between the germline ends. Germline assignment: CDR1 MDHEN and CDR2 SYDVKM.

In this sample, this clone turned up a few times. The chain employs TRBV5-8 and TRBJ2-5; 9 bases agree with TRBD2. The V segment lost 5 bases and the J segment 5 bases; nucleotides outside the gene matches: 7. In germline, CDR1 is SGHTS, CDR2 YDEGEE. The CDR3 has 14 residues. This chain's CDR3 is CASSASGRLETQYF. The CDR3 coding sequence is TGTGCCAGCAGTGCCAGCGGGAGGTTGGAGACCCAGTACTTC. Together with reference TRBV5-8 and TRBJ2-5, the CDR3 gives the full variable domain: EAGVTQSPTHLIKTRGQQATLRCSPISGHTSVYWYQQALGLGLQFLLWYDEGEERNRGNFPPRFSGRQFPNYSSELNVNALELEDSALYLCASSASGRLETQYFGPGTRLLVL.

The chain links TRBV6-2 or TRBV6-3 to TRBJ1-1, with D maybe TRBD1 (6 bases). V lost 6 bases to trimming and J lost 11 bases, with 16 bases between them. Germline-derived CDR1 and CDR2 are MNHEY and SVGEGT. The length of the CDR3 is 12 residues. The CDR3 region is CASSSRDKEAFF. For the CDR3, the DNA is TGTGCCAGCAGCTCCCGGGACAAGGAGGCTTTCTTT.

The V gene is TRBV5-1, the J gene TRBJ2-7, with D possibly matching TRBD2 (5 bases). The CDR3 runs to 13 residues. V lost 0 bases to trimming and J lost 7 bases, with 11 bases between them. Germline assignment: CDR1 SGHRS and CDR2 YFSETQ. The CDR3 DNA is TGCGCCAGCAGCTTGGTTCCGGCGGGTGAGCAGTACTTC. This codes for CASSLVPAGEQYF.

The gene calls are TRBV6-5 and TRBJ2-7, with D possibly TRBD2 on 6 matching bases. The CDR3 has 11 residues. Germline V gene data show CDR1 as MNHEY and CDR2 as SVGAGI. V shed 5 bases and J shed 6 bases, with 8 bases lying between them. The chain's CDR3 is CASSTGLEQYF. CDR3 sequence (DNA): TGTGCCAGCAGTACGGGACTCGAGCAGTACTTC.

The chain carries TRBV7-3 and TRBJ2-5; D perhaps matches TRBD2 (6 bases). The germline V gene has CDR1 SGHTA and CDR2 FQGTGA. Trimming took 0 bases from V and 4 from J, leaving 12 bases between them. This CDR3 spans 15 amino acids. CDR3 loop: CASSLTGTGAETQYF. For the CDR3, the DNA is TGTGCCAGCAGCTTAACGGGAACGGGAGCAGAGACCCAGTACTTC.

The CDR3 loop reads CASSAGTISTDTQYF. CDR3 DNA: TGTGCCAGCAGCGCTGGGACTATTAGCACAGATACGCAGTATTTT. The chain combines TRBV5-6 with TRBJ2-3; 7 positions agree with TRBD2. The V gene's germline CDR1 is SGHDT and CDR2 YYEEEE. There are 15 residues in the CDR3. Germline trimming cut 4 bases from V and 0 bases from J; bases unmatched to any gene: 5.

The rearrangement links TRBV7-9 to TRBJ1-1; D is unresolved. V gave up 5 bases and J gave up 11 bases, with 15 bases separating them. CDR3 length equals 12 residues. CDR1 and CDR2 from the germline V gene are SEHNR and FQNEAQ (reference sequence). The CDR3, as DNA: TGTGCCAGCAGCCCTGACACCCTTAGGGCTTTCTTT. Encoded protein: CASSPDTLRAFF.

The chain employs TRBV28 and TRBJ1-1; the match to TRBD1 covers 9 bases. The CDR3 runs 15 residues. The V gene end was trimmed by 6 bases and the J gene end by 8 bases; junction bases not matched to a gene: 13. Germline V gene data show CDR1 as MDHEN and CDR2 as SYDVKM. Written as DNA, the CDR3 is TGTGCCAGCAGCCGCCCCCGGACAGGGGTTATGGAAGCTTTCTTT. This encodes CASSRPRTGVMEAFF.

This chain uses TRBV6-4 with TRBJ2-2; perhaps TRBD2 as D (6 bases). The germline V gene encodes CDR1 MRHNA and CDR2 SNTAGT. V was cut by 6 bases and J by 1 base, with 12 bases left in between. The CDR3 spans 15 residues. The DNA of the CDR3 is TGTGCCAGCAGCCACGAAGCGGGGAACACCGGGGAGCTGTTTTTT. Its translation is CASSHEAGNTGELFF.

The J gene is TRBJ2-7, the V gene TRBV28; 8 bases align to TRBD1. Germline CDR1 MDHEN, CDR2 SYDVKM. The J segment lost 5 bases and the V segment lost 6 bases, leaving 12 bases of the junction unmatched. The CDR3 loop spans 15 amino acids. CDR3 bases: TGTGCCAGCAGCCGCTCGACAGGGACAGGACACGAGCAGTACTTC. Translation: CASSRSTGTGHEQYF.

The chain has TRBV19 and TRBJ1-6, with unresolved D. The CDR3 has 12 amino acids. The germline gives CDR1 LNHDA, CDR2 SQIVND (reference sequence). Trimming shortened V by 10 bases and J by 0 bases, and 4 bases separated the two germline ends. CDR3: CATSSYNSPLHF. DNA of the CDR3: TGTGCCACGAGCTCCTATAATTCACCCCTCCACTTT.

The CDR3 sequence: CASSQVQTFFTDEQFF. CDR3 sequence (DNA): TGTGCCAGCAGCCAAGTACAGACCTTTTTCACCGATGAGCAGTTCTTC. The chain recombines TRBV16 with TRBJ2-1; D is unresolved. Looked up from germline, CDR1 is KGHSY and CDR2 is FQNENV. Trimming shortened V by 2 bases and J by 8 bases, and 19 bases separated the two germline ends. This CDR3 region has 16 residues.

This clone was counted a single time. The chain recombines TRBV5-5 with TRBJ1-1; D possibly corresponds to TRBD1 (5 bases). Deletions cut 2 bases from V and 5 bases from J, with 10 bases between. Germline lookup yields CDR1 SGHKS and CDR2 YYEKEE (reference sequence). CDR3 size: 13 residues. This CDR3 reads CASSFHRTTEAFF. Written as DNA, the CDR3 is TGTGCCAGCAGCTTTCACAGGACGACTGAAGCTTTCTTT.

This chain connects TRBV27 to TRBJ2-2, with D uncertain. The V end was cut by 4 bases, the J end by 3 bases, with 6 bases between. The germline CDR1 and CDR2 sequences are MNHEY and SMNVEV (reference sequence). The CDR3 is made up of 13 amino acids. The CDR3 DNA follows: TGTGCCAGCAGTTCCCGGGACACCGGGGAGCTGTTTTTT. This translates into CASSSRDTGELFF.

The J gene is TRBJ2-7, the V gene TRBV7-9; no clear D. V was trimmed by 2 bases and J by 2 bases, leaving 7 bases between them. Germline V lookup: CDR1 SEHNR, CDR2 FQNEAQ (reference sequence). The CDR3 is 13 amino acids. CDR3 in amino acids: CASSLNTAYEQYF. The CDR3 region has the DNA TGTGCCAGCAGCTTAAACACAGCCTACGAGCAGTACTTC.

The chain has TRBV30 and TRBJ2-3; D is unclear. V was shortened by 0 bases and J by 3 bases, with 7 bases between the two germline ends. Germline CDR1 reads GTSNPN; CDR2 reads SVGIG (reference sequence). The CDR3 extends over 13 amino acids. CDR3 coding DNA: TGTGCCTGGAGTGTAGATCGGACAGATACGCAGTATTTT. Translation: CAWSVDRTDTQYF.